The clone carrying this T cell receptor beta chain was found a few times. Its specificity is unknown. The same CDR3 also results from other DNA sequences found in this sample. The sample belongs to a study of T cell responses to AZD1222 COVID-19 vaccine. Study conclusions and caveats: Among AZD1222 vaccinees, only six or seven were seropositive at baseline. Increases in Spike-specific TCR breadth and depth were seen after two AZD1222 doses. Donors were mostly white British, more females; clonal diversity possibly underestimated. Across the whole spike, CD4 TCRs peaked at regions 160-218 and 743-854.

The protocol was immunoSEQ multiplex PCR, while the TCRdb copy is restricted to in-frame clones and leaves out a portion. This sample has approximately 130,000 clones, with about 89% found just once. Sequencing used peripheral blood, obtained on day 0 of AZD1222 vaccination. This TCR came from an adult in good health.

CDR3 loop: CASSISVYGYTF. In DNA, the CDR3 is TGTGCCAGTAGTATCTCGGTCTATGGCTACACCTTC. V usage is TRBV19 and J usage is TRBJ1-2; D unclear. Per the germline V gene, CDR1 is LNHDA and CDR2 is SQIVND (reference sequence). The CDR3 runs 12 residues. The V end lost 3 bases, the J end lost 4 bases, and 6 bases lay between the germline ends.